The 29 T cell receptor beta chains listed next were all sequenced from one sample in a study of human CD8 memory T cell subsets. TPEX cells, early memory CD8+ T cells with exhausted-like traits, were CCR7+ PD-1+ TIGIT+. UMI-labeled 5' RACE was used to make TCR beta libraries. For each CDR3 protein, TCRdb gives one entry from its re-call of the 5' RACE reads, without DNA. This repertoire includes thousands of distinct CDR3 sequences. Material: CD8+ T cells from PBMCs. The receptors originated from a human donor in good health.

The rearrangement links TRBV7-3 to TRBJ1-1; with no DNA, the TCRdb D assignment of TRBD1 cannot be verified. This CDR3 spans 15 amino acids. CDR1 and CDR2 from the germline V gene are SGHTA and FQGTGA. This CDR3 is CASSVPGTGNTEAFF.

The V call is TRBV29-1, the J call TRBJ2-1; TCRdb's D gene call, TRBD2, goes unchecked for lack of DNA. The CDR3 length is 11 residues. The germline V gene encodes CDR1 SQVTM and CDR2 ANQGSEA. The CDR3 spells CSGRLAGEQFF.

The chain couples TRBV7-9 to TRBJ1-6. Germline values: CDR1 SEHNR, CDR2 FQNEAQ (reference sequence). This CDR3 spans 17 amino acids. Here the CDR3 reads CASSLGGNEAYNSPLHF.

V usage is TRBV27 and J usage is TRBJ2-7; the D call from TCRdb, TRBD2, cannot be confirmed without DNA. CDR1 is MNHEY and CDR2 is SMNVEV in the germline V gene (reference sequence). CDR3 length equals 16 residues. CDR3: CASSPTRTGASYEQYF.

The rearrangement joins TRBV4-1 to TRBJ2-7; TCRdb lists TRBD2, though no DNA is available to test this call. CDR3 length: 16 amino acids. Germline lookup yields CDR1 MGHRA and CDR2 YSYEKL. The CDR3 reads CASSHASGGSSYEQYF.

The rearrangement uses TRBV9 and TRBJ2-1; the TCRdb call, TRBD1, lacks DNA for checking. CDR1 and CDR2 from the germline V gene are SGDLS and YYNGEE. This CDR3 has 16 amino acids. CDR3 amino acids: CASSVEDRFSYNEQFF.

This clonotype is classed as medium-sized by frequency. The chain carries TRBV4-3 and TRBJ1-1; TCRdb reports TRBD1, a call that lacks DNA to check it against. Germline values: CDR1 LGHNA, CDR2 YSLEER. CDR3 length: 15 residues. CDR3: CASSQDGATYTEAFF.

The CDR3 here is CSVEETEETQYF. The gene calls are TRBV29-1 and TRBJ2-5; the TCRdb D gene call, TRBD1, has no DNA to confirm it. This CDR3 is 12 amino acids long. Germline CDR1 SQVTM, CDR2 ANQGSEA.

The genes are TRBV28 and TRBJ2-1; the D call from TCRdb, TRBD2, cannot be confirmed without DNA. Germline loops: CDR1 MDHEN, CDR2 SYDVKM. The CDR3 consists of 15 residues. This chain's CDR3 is CASSFWREDDNEQFF.

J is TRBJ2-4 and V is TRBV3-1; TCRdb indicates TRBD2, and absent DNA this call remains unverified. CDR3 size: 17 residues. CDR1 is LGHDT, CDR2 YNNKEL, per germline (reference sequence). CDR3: CASSQSGIALGKNIQYF.

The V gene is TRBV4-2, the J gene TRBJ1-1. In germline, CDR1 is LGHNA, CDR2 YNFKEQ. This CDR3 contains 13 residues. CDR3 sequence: CASSKELNTEAFF.

This CDR3 reads CASSLSLSQGLGTDTQYF. The chain carries TRBV7-7 and TRBJ2-3; TCRdb selects TRBD1, and the lack of DNA leaves this call unchecked. The CDR3 sequence is 18 residues long. Germline assignment: CDR1 SSHAT and CDR2 FNYEAQ (reference sequence).

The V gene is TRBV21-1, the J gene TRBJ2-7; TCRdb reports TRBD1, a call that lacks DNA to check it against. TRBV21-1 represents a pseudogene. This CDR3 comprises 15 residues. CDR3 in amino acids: CAIIPGLEDSYEQYF.

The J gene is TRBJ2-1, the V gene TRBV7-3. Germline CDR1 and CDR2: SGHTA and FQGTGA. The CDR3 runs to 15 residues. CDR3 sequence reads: CASSLQPISYNEQFF.

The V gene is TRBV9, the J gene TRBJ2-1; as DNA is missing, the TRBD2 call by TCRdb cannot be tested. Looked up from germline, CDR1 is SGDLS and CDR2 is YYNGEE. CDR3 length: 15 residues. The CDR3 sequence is CASSVSGSDGNEQFF.

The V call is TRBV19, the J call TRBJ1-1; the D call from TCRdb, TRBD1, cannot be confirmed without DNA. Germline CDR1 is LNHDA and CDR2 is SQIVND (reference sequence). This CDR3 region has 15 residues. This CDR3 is CASSMDARGDFKAFF.

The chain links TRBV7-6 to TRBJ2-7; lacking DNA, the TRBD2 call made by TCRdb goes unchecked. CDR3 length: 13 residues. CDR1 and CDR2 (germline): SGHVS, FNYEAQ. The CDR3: CASGLAGGSEQYF.

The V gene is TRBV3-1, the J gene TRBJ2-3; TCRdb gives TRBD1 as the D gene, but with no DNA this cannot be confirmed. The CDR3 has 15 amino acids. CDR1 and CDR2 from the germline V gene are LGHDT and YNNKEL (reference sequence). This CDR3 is CASSQDPGRTDTQYF.

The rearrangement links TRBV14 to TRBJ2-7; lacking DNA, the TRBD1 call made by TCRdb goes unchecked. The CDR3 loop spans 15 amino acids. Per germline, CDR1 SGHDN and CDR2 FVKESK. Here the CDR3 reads CASSYLTGFSYEQYF.

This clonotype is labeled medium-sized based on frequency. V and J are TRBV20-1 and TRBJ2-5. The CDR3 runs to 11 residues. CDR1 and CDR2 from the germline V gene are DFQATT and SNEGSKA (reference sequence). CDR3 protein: CSARDIQTQYF.

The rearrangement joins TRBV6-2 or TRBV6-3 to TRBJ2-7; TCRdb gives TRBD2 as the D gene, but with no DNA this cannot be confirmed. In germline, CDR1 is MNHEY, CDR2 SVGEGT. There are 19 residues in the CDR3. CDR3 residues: CASSLPPHLAGASSYEQYF.

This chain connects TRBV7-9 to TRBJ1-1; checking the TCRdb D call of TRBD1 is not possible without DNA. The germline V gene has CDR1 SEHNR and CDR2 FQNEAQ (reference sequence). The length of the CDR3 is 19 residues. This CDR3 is CASRSPGAGYGQPNTEAFF.

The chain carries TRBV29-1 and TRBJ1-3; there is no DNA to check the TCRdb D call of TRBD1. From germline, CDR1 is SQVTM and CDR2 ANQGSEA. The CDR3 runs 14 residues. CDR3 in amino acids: CSVAGDRAGNTIYF. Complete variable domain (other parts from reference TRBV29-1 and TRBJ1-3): SAVISQKPSRDICQRGTSLTIQCQVDSQVTMMFWYRQQPGQSLTLIATANQGSEATYESGFVIDKFPISRPNLTFSTLTVSNMSPEDSSIYLCSVAGDRAGNTIYFGEGSWLTVV.

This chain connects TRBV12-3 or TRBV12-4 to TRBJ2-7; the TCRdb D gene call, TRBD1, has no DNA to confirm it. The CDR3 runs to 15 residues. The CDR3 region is CASSFMPGVPYEQYF.

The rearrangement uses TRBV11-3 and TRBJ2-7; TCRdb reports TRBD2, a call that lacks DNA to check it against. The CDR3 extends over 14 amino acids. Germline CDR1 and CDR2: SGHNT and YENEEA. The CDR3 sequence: CASSTTDFPYEQYF.

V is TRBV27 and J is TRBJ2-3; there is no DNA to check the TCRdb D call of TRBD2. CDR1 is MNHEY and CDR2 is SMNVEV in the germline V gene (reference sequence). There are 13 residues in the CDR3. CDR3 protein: CASSLKGRDTQYF.

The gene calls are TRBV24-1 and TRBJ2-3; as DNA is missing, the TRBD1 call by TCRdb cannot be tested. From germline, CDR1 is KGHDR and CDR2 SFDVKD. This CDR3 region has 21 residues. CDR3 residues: CATSDLVQGELPLSSTDTQYF.

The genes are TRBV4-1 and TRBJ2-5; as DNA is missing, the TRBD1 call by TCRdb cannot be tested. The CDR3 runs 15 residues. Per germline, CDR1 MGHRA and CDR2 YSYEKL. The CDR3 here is CASSQGPGAGETQYF.

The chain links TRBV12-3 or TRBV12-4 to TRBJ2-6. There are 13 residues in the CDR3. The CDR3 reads CASSDSGANVLTF.